One and the same sample provided the 31 T cell receptor beta chains below, sequenced in a study of CD8 T cells in ankylosing spondylitis. Via MiXCR, TCRdb re-called the 5' RACE reads, giving one row per CDR3 protein. The sample has hundreds of thousands of distinct CDR3 sequences, 20% to 25% seen once; the top ten hold around 3.2%. The specimen sequenced was blood, either unsorted or a sorted T cell fraction (not recorded which). These TCRs come from a female donor with ankylosing spondylitis or in good health (not recorded which).

This clonotype appeared many times. The chain is built from TRBV29-1 and TRBJ2-5, with D hard to call. The germline V and J ends were trimmed by 5 bases and 1 base, with 8 bases remaining between them. The CDR3 covers 12 residues. The germline gives CDR1 SQVTM, CDR2 ANQGSEA. CDR3 coding DNA: TGCAGCGTTTTGTCGGGCCAAGAGACCCAGTACTTC. Translated, it gives CSVLSGQETQYF.

The chain couples TRBV29-1 to TRBJ2-2; the match to TRBD2 covers 7 bases. Germline lookup yields CDR1 SQVTM and CDR2 ANQGSEA. The junction had 3 bases not matched to a gene; V was cut back by 3 bases and J by 2 bases. CDR3 length equals 14 residues. Here the CDR3 DNA reads TGCAGCGTTGATGGGACTACCAACACCGGGGAGCTGTTTTTT. This gives the protein CSVDGTTNTGELFF.

This clonotype has a handful of counts. CDR3 nucleotides: TGTGCCAGCAGCCACGGCAGGGAAGGCTACACCTTC. Translation gives CASSHGREGYTF. This chain connects TRBV3-1 to TRBJ1-2, with a tentative D call TRBD1 (5 bases). The CDR3 is 12 residues long. Trimming removed 3 bases from V and 8 bases from J, with 10 bases in between. Germline V lookup: CDR1 LGHDT, CDR2 YNNKEL (reference sequence).

V and J are TRBV27 and TRBJ2-1; no firm D call. The CDR3 length is 17 residues. V lost 5 bases to trimming and J lost 1 base, with 18 bases between them. Germline V CDR1 and CDR2: MNHEY, SMNVEV (reference sequence). The CDR3 DNA sequence: TGTGCCAGCAGTCGATTATTGTCAAGAGCATCCTACAATGAGCAGTTCTTC. Its translation: CASSRLLSRASYNEQFF.

This clonotype was observed a few times. CDR3 in amino acids: CASPSGTRDNEQFF. As DNA, the CDR3 is TGTGCCAGCCCATCCGGGACTAGGGACAATGAGCAGTTCTTC. The chain couples TRBV12-3 or TRBV12-4 to TRBJ2-1; TRBD2 agrees at 8 bases. V trimming: 8 bases; J trimming: 5 bases; junction bases outside the gene matches: 8. The CDR3 runs to 14 residues.

The gene calls are TRBV20-1 and TRBJ1-2, with D tentatively TRBD1 (6 bases). The germline V gene encodes CDR1 DFQATT and CDR2 SNEGSKA (reference sequence). The length of the CDR3 is 11 residues. Trimming stripped 7 bases from V and 5 bases from J, with 11 bases between. CDR3 protein: CSGGRGYGYTF. CDR3 sequence (DNA): TGCAGTGGGGGCAGGGGTTATGGCTACACCTTC.

In its sample, this clonotype was seen many times. The chain has TRBV29-1 and TRBJ2-7, with TRBD1 matching over 8 bases. Germline CDR1 and CDR2: SQVTM and ANQGSEA. The CDR3 runs 12 residues. V shed 4 bases, J shed 4 bases, and the junction held 3 bases outside the gene matches. The CDR3, as DNA: TGCAGCGTTGCAGGGGGCGGTTACGAGCAGTACTTC. Translation: CSVAGGGYEQYF.

This clonotype was observed a few times. The gene calls are TRBV20-1 and TRBJ2-3; D possibly matches TRBD1 or TRBD2 (6 bases each). Germline CDR1 DFQATT, CDR2 SNEGSKA (reference sequence). CDR3 size: 15 residues. Trimming shortened V by 2 bases and J by 2 bases, and 14 bases separated the two germline ends. CDR3 amino acids: CSARLGGYNTDTQYF. CDR3 nucleotide sequence: TGCAGTGCTAGATTAGGGGGGTACAACACAGATACGCAGTATTTT.

This sequence joins TRBV12-5 and TRBJ2-5; TRBD2 matches 7 bases. V was clipped by 0 bases and J by 4 bases; unmatched bases: 8. CDR3 length: 16 residues. Per germline, CDR1 LGHNT and CDR2 FRNRAP. In DNA, the CDR3 is TGTGCTAGTGGTTTGGTACGGGCGGGAGTCGGAGAGACCCAGTACTTC. The encoded protein is CASGLVRAGVGETQYF.

This clonotype was seen a few times. The chain links TRBV5-1 to TRBJ2-7; 7 bases align to TRBD2. Losses at the gene ends were 4 bases for V and 1 base for J; bases not matched to a gene: 8. Germline lookup yields CDR1 SGHRS and CDR2 YFSETQ. This CDR3 is 15 amino acids long. The CDR3 loop reads CASSPVGGESYEQYF. The CDR3 bases are TGCGCCAGCAGCCCGGTGGGAGGGGAGTCCTACGAGCAGTACTTC.

J is TRBJ2-1 and V is TRBV20-1; D unresolved. The germline V and J ends were trimmed by 5 bases and 7 bases, with 18 bases remaining between them. This CDR3 has 14 residues. Germline-derived CDR1 and CDR2 are DFQATT and SNEGSKA (reference sequence). The CDR3 spells CSADGRSPINEQFF. The CDR3 nucleotides read TGCAGTGCTGACGGTCGGAGCCCGATTAATGAGCAGTTCTTC.

The genes are TRBV5-1 and TRBJ2-7; D is unclear. The CDR3 is 14 amino acids. V lost 3 bases and J 2 bases, leaving 12 bases between the germline ends. CDR1 is SGHRS and CDR2 is YFSETQ in the germline V gene. The CDR3 spells CASSWSDIPYEQYF. Here the CDR3 DNA reads TGCGCCAGCAGCTGGTCCGACATTCCCTACGAGCAGTACTTC.

This clonotype showed up just a few times. The chain uses TRBV19 and TRBJ2-7; 7 bases fit TRBD2. Germline V CDR1 and CDR2: LNHDA, SQIVND (reference sequence). The CDR3 spans 15 residues. J was trimmed by 2 bases and V by 5 bases; bases with no gene match: 9. CDR3 sequence (DNA): TGTGCCAGTAGTGAAAACAGCGGGACTACCTACGAGCAGTACTTC. It codes for CASSENSGTTYEQYF.

This clonotype has a count of ten or more. The chain carries TRBV12-3 or TRBV12-4 and TRBJ2-4; the D is unclear. This CDR3 region has 16 residues. The V gene lost 5 bases and the J gene lost 2 bases, with 16 bases spanning the gap. DNA of the CDR3: TGTGCCAGCAGTCTCTCCAGGCCCCTACCCAAAAACATTCAGTACTTC. It is translated as CASSLSRPLPKNIQYF.

About this clonotype itself: This may arise from a read error, as a much more abundant clone is one base away. This rearrangement joins TRBV12-3 or TRBV12-4 to TRBJ2-5; TRBD2 agrees at 12 bases. CDR3 size: 17 residues. V shed 5 bases and J 11 bases; nucleotides not matched to a gene: 18. The chain's CDR3 is CASSPGTSGYGPTTQYF. As DNA, the CDR3 is TGTGCCAGCAGTCCCGGGACTAGCGGGTACGGGCCAACGACACAGTACTTC.

V usage is TRBV5-1 and J usage is TRBJ1-2; 7 bases agree with TRBD1. The CDR3 spans 14 residues. Germline CDR1 reads SGHRS; CDR2 reads YFSETQ. The ends lost 4 bases at V and 4 bases at J; junction bases unmatched: 7. CDR3 region: CASSLGQSIYGYTF. As DNA, the CDR3 is TGCGCCAGCAGCCTGGGACAGAGCATCTATGGCTACACCTTC.

This clonotype occurred a few times. The J gene is TRBJ2-7, the V gene TRBV10-3, with D perhaps matching TRBD2 (6 bases). Germline loops: CDR1 ENHRY, CDR2 SYGVKD. This CDR3 has 15 amino acids. Deletions cut 6 bases from V and 6 bases from J, with 21 bases between. The CDR3 is CAISADIGPAGEQYF. The CDR3 region has the DNA TGTGCCATCAGCGCGGATATCGGCCCAGCGGGCGAGCAGTACTTC.

The chain employs TRBV7-6 and TRBJ2-2, with 9 positions matching TRBD2. V was pared by 2 bases and J by 4 bases, with 5 bases of the junction left unmatched. Germline V lookup: CDR1 SGHVS, CDR2 FNYEAQ. CDR3 size: 16 residues. CDR3 DNA sequence: TGTGCCAGCAGCTTAAGGCCTAGCGGGGTCACCGGGGAGCTGTTTTTT. Translation: CASSLRPSGVTGELFF.

This clonotype was counted only a few times. The rearrangement uses TRBV7-2 and TRBJ2-5, with D possibly TRBD1 on 7 matching bases. Germline V gene data show CDR1 as SGHTA and CDR2 as FQGNSA. The CDR3 consists of 14 residues. The V gene lost 5 bases and the J gene lost 2 bases, with 12 bases spanning the gap. Written as DNA, the CDR3 is TGTGCCAGCAGCCTACAGGGGAGGCAAGAGACCCAGTACTTC. Translated, it gives CASSLQGRQETQYF.

V and J are TRBV6-2 or TRBV6-3 and TRBJ2-1; 13 bases fit TRBD2. Germline CDR1 is MNHEY and CDR2 is SVGEGT. The CDR3 consists of 15 residues. V was clipped by 5 bases and J by 5 bases; unmatched bases: 3. As DNA, the CDR3 is TGTGCCAGCAGTCACGGGACTAGCGGGAACAATGAGCAGTTCTTC. It yields the protein CASSHGTSGNNEQFF.

The genes are TRBV7-2 and TRBJ2-5; no clear D gene. The germline V and J ends were trimmed by 5 bases and 7 bases, with 23 bases remaining between them. Germline CDR1 reads SGHTA; CDR2 reads FQGNSA. The CDR3 sequence is 16 residues long. In DNA, the CDR3 is TGTGCCAGCAGCCCCCAGTGGGTCTACCCCCTAGGGACCCAGTACTTC. This codes for CASSPQWVYPLGTQYF. Combining the CDR3 with reference TRBV7-2 and TRBJ2-5 gives the whole variable domain GAGVSQSPSNKVTEKGKDVELRCDPISGHTALYWYRQSLGQGLEFLIYFQGNSAPDKSGLPSDRFSAERTGGSVSTLTIQRTQQEDSAVYLCASSPQWVYPLGTQYFGPGTRLLVL.

The rearrangement links TRBV11-2 to TRBJ2-1; 14 bases match TRBD2. The CDR3 covers 19 residues. After removal of 5 bases from V and 4 bases from J, the junction contained 13 bases not matched to a gene. Looked up from germline, CDR1 is SGHAT and CDR2 is FQNNGV. In DNA form, the CDR3 reads TGTGCCAGCAGCCCGAGGGGGACTAGCGGGAGAGGGGCTTACAATGAGCAGTTCTTC. Translating gives CASSPRGTSGRGAYNEQFF.

This clonotype was observed many times. The CDR3 bases are TGTGCCATCAGTGATACACGGGGTTCACCCCTCCACTTT. It is translated as CAISDTRGSPLHF. This sequence joins TRBV10-3 and TRBJ1-6; D ambiguous. Germline lookup yields CDR1 ENHRY and CDR2 SYGVKD. The CDR3 runs to 13 residues. Trimming stripped 3 bases from V and 9 bases from J, with 9 bases between.

A few counts support this clonotype. The chain recombines TRBV12-3 or TRBV12-4 with TRBJ1-3, with no clear D. V was shortened by 6 bases and J by 3 bases, with 9 bases between the two germline ends. The CDR3 is 13 amino acids. CDR3 nucleotide sequence: TGTGCCAGCAGCTTCAACAGTGGAAACACCATATATTTT. Translating it yields CASSFNSGNTIYF.

This clonotype was seen a handful of times. The chain couples TRBV20-1 to TRBJ1-1; D is uncertain. The V gene lost 5 bases and the J gene lost 4 bases, with 11 bases spanning the gap. Germline V lookup: CDR1 DFQATT, CDR2 SNEGSKA (reference sequence). This CDR3 has 12 amino acids. The CDR3 region has the DNA TGCAGTGCTCGCGGAGGGAGCACTGAAGCTTTCTTT. Encoded protein: CSARGGSTEAFF.

This clonotype was picked up a small number of times. The chain employs TRBV7-9 and TRBJ2-7; D could derive from TRBD1 or TRBD2 (5 bases each). Germline lookup yields CDR1 SEHNR and CDR2 FQNEAQ (reference sequence). V was shortened by 2 bases and J by 3 bases, with 11 bases between the two germline ends. The CDR3 sequence is 14 residues long. The chain's CDR3 is CASSLQGRIYEQYF. Written as DNA, the CDR3 is TGTGCCAGCAGCTTACAGGGACGAATCTACGAGCAGTACTTC.

This sequence joins TRBV28 and TRBJ2-2; either TRBD1 or TRBD2 may supply D (5 bases each). Germline V lookup: CDR1 MDHEN, CDR2 SYDVKM. The CDR3 totals 19 residues. V lost 6 bases, J lost 1 base, and 24 bases lay in between. DNA for the CDR3: TGTGCCAGCAGCCCCGGGGACGGACCTTTTGGCTGGAACACCGGGGAGCTGTTTTTT. Translation: CASSPGDGPFGWNTGELFF.

Many counts were recorded for this clonotype. The rearrangement links TRBV28 to TRBJ2-1; 9 nucleotides agree with TRBD1. The CDR3 runs to 15 residues. After removal of 3 bases from V and 8 bases from J, the junction contained 8 bases not matched to a gene. Germline V gene sequence: CDR1 MDHEN, CDR2 SYDVKM. CDR3 nucleotides: TGTGCCAGCAGTTTCCCCGGACAGGGGAGTCATGAGCAGTTCTTC. This gives the protein CASSFPGQGSHEQFF. Full variable domain (remainder filled in from reference TRBV28 and TRBJ2-1): DVKVTQSSRYLVKRTGEKVFLECVQDMDHENMFWYRQDPGLGLRLIYFSYDVKMKEKGDIPEGYSVSREKKERFSLILESASTNQTSMYLCASSFPGQGSHEQFFGPGTRLTVL.

This clonotype was recorded a few times. This sequence joins TRBV12-3 or TRBV12-4 and TRBJ2-1, with a weak D call TRBD2 (5 bases). The CDR3 extends over 14 amino acids. V gave up 7 bases and J gave up 2 bases, with 12 bases separating them. CDR3 loop: CASTKAGPYNEQFF. CDR3 in DNA: TGTGCCAGCACCAAGGCGGGTCCCTACAATGAGCAGTTCTTC.

In its sample, this clonotype was seen many times. The V call is TRBV29-1, the J call TRBJ2-3; a possible D gene is TRBD2 (5 bases). The germline CDR1 and CDR2 sequences are SQVTM and ANQGSEA. Trimming pared 0 bases from V and 3 bases from J, leaving 13 bases between. CDR3 length equals 15 residues. CDR3 protein: CSVEDQERGTDTQYF. CDR3 in DNA: TGCAGCGTTGAAGATCAGGAGAGAGGGACAGATACGCAGTATTTT.

The V and J genes are TRBV2 and TRBJ1-2; TRBD1 is a possible D gene (5 bases). The germline gives CDR1 SNHLY, CDR2 FYNNEI. This CDR3 comprises 13 residues. V lost 7 bases, J lost 4 bases, and 13 bases lay in between. Here the CDR3 DNA reads TGTGCCAGCACTCCGGGGGTTGGCTATGGCTACACCTTC. It translates to CASTPGVGYGYTF. The variable domain in full, with the rest retrieved from reference TRBV2 and TRBJ1-2, is EPEVTQTPSHQVTQMGQEVILRCVPISNHLYFYWYRQILGQKVEFLVSFYNNEISEKSEIFDDQFSVERPDGSNFTLKIRSTKLEDSAMYFCASTPGVGYGYTFGSGTRLTVV.